These T cell receptor beta chains were read from a single sample in a study of spatial heterogeneity in lung cancer. TCRdb fed the 5' RACE reads into MiXCR, producing one record per CDR3 protein. Counted here are 40,000 to 50,000 distinct CDR3 sequences, roughly 13% occurring once; the ten biggest clones make up 50% to 60%. The sequencing used PBMCs, collected at surgery. These receptors were collected from a male donor with early-stage non-small cell lung cancer. Each CDR3 is given with its conserved first and last residue. Each record gives: CDR3 DNA, CDR3 protein, J gene, V gene, D gene, clone size. A D gene is named only where the DNA matches it firmly. Only some rows state a clone size, as once, few, many or a class for expanded clones.

TGTGCCAGCACCAACAGGGGATATGAAAAACTGTTTTTT,CASTNRGYEKLFF,TRBJ1-4,TRBV6-2/TRBV6-3,TRBD1,few
TGTGCCAGCAGCTTGGACAGGTTAGATGAAAAACTGTTTTTT,CASSLDRLDEKLFF,TRBJ1-4,TRBV5-6,NA,few
TGTGCCAGCAGGGAACCTGGACTAGAGTCCGGGGAGCTGTTTTTT,CASREPGLESGELFF,TRBJ2-2,TRBV28,TRBD2,many
TGTGCCACCAGCAGAGCCCGCCTTTGGGAGCAGTTCTTC,CATSRARLWEQFF,TRBJ2-1,TRBV15,NA,many
TGTGCCAGCAGCTCTGACACAGAGACCCAGTACTTC,CASSSDTETQYF,TRBJ2-5,TRBV6-5,NA,few
TGTGCCAGCACCATAACCCCCACAGGGTCGAACACTGAAGCTTTCTTT,CASTITPTGSNTEAFF,TRBJ1-1,TRBV5-6,NA,few
TGTGCCAGCAGTGAAGGGGCGGAAGAGACCCAGTACTTC,CASSEGAEETQYF,TRBJ2-5,TRBV2,NA,many
TGCAGCGTTGTCGGCAGGGAAAACGCCCTCTACGAGCAGTACTTC,CSVVGRENALYEQYF,TRBJ2-7,TRBV29-1,NA,few
TGTGCCAGCAGCTTAGCGGCGGGACCCATCTACGAGCAGTACTTC,CASSLAAGPIYEQYF,TRBJ2-7,TRBV11-3,NA,few
TGCGCCAGCAGCTTAGGACAGGGACTATCCTACGAGCAGTACTTC,CASSLGQGLSYEQYF,TRBJ2-7,TRBV5-1,NA,many
TGTGCCAGCAGCTTGGAAAATTCACCCCTCCACTTT,CASSLENSPLHF,TRBJ1-6,TRBV5-5,NA,many
TGCGCCAGCAGTGAGAGGATAGTGGATGGCTACACCTTC,CASSERIVDGYTF,TRBJ1-2,TRBV10-2,NA,many
TGTGCCAGCAGCTTCGCCGGCGGGAGCAATCAGCCCCAGCATTTT,CASSFAGGSNQPQHF,TRBJ1-5,TRBV7-2,NA,few
TGCAGCGCGGACAGGGGTTGGACCGGGGAGCTGTTTTTT,CSADRGWTGELFF,TRBJ2-2,TRBV29-1,TRBD1,few
TGTGCCAGCAGATTGCACGGCGGGAGGGACACCGGGGAGCTGTTTTTT,CASRLHGGRDTGELFF,TRBJ2-2,TRBV11-2,TRBD2,many
TGTGCCAGCAGCTTAGTGTTGGGGCCTTACTACGAGCAGTACTTC,CASSLVLGPYYEQYF,TRBJ2-7,TRBV7-2,NA,NA
TGCAGCGTTCTTACGACATTATCCTCCTACGAGCAGTACTTC,CSVLTTLSSYEQYF,TRBJ2-7,TRBV29-1,NA,many
TGCGCCAGCAGCTCGGGGGTACAGGCCTACGAGCAGTACTTC,CASSSGVQAYEQYF,TRBJ2-7,TRBV4-1,NA,many
TGTGCCAGCAGTTACTCAATCTTCTACGAGCAGTACTTC,CASSYSIFYEQYF,TRBJ2-7,TRBV6-2/TRBV6-3,NA,NA
TGTGCCAGCAGCTTAGGTGACTGGGCGCACACACTCAATGAGCAGTTCTTC,CASSLGDWAHTLNEQFF,TRBJ2-1,TRBV7-2,NA,NA
TGCGCCAGCAGCAGACTGGACGGCTCCAAGTTCTTC,CASSRLDGSKFF,TRBJ2-1,TRBV5-1,NA,NA
TGTGCCAGTAGTATAGCGTCTAGCGGGGTACCTGGTGAGCAGTTCTTC,CASSIASSGVPGEQFF,TRBJ2-1,TRBV19,TRBD2,NA
TGTGCCAGCAGTGAGATGAGACGGGGGACTAGCGGGAATGGGCAGTTCTTC,CASSEMRRGTSGNGQFF,TRBJ2-1,TRBV25-1,TRBD2,NA
TGTGCCAGCAGCCAAGTCAGGGGCCTGGAAGCTTTCTTT,CASSQVRGLEAFF,TRBJ1-1,TRBV3-1,NA,NA
TGTGCCAGCAGCTCCCACAGGACCCAAGAGACCCAGTACTTC,CASSSHRTQETQYF,TRBJ2-5,TRBV7-2,NA,NA
TGCAGTGCTAGAGCCGACAGGGACACTGAAGCTTTCTTT,CSARADRDTEAFF,TRBJ1-1,TRBV20-1,TRBD1,few
TGTGCCAGCAGTCCCCAAACAGGCAGATATGGCTACACCTTC,CASSPQTGRYGYTF,TRBJ1-2,TRBV12-3/TRBV12-4,NA,NA
TGTGCCAGCAGCGTAGAACAGGGGTTCTACAATGAGCAGTACTTC,CASSVEQGFYNEQYF,TRBJ2-7,TRBV9,TRBD1,NA
TGCGCCAGCAGCTTGTCGACTAGCGGAGGGGAGACCCAGTACTTC,CASSLSTSGGETQYF,TRBJ2-5,TRBV5-1,TRBD2,many
TGTGCCAGCAGCCTACAGGGCCCAGCCAAAAACATTCAGTACTTC,CASSLQGPAKNIQYF,TRBJ2-4,TRBV5-6,NA,many
TGCGCCAGCAGCCTTAGCCCGGGACAGGGGGACACCGGGGAGCTGTTTTTT,CASSLSPGQGDTGELFF,TRBJ2-2,TRBV5-1,TRBD1,NA
TGTGCCAGCAGCTTAGTATTGGGACAGGGTAGCGAGCAGTACTTC,CASSLVLGQGSEQYF,TRBJ2-7,TRBV7-9,TRBD1,NA
TGTGCCAGCAGCAGGACAGGGGTGAATCAGCCCCAGCATTTT,CASSRTGVNQPQHF,TRBJ1-5,TRBV5-6,TRBD1,many
TGCGCCAGCAGCTTGGGTAGCGGGGTCTCCTACAATGAGCAGTTCTTC,CASSLGSGVSYNEQFF,TRBJ2-1,TRBV5-1,TRBD2,NA
TGCAGTAATATAGCGGGCCACAATTTTGAGCAGTTCTTC,CSNIAGHNFEQFF,TRBJ2-1,TRBV20-1,TRBD2,few
TGCGCCAGCAGCCAAAGAGTAAAGGGATTAGCGCTTAGCACAGATACGCAGTATTTT,CASSQRVKGLALSTDTQYF,TRBJ2-3,TRBV4-3,NA,few
TGTGCCATCATCGTCAGGTTGGGGACTGAAGCTTTCTTT,CAIIVRLGTEAFF,TRBJ1-1,TRBV10-3,NA,NA
TGTGCCAGCAGCTTAGGGACTAACTATGGCTACACCTTC,CASSLGTNYGYTF,TRBJ1-2,TRBV11-2,NA,NA
TGTGCCAGCAGTGAGGCAGGTTGGCGCAATCAGCCCCAGCATTTT,CASSEAGWRNQPQHF,TRBJ1-5,TRBV6-1,NA,few
TGCGCCAGCAGCCAAGCAGGACAGGGCGTCACCGGGGAGCTGTTTTTT,CASSQAGQGVTGELFF,TRBJ2-2,TRBV4-1,TRBD1,few
TGTGCCAGCAGCGTAGAGCTAGGGACCTACAATGAGCAGTTCTTC,CASSVELGTYNEQFF,TRBJ2-1,TRBV9,NA,many
TGTGCCAGCAGTGAAGCGGACTCTGGGGCCAACGTCCTGACTTTC,CASSEADSGANVLTF,TRBJ2-6,TRBV2,NA,NA
TGCGCCAGCAGCCAAGATTGGAGGACCGGGTACGAGCAGTACTTC,CASSQDWRTGYEQYF,TRBJ2-7,TRBV4-3,NA,few
TGCGCCAGCAGGAGACTAGCGGGGAACACAGATACGCAGTATTTT,CASRRLAGNTDTQYF,TRBJ2-3,TRBV5-1,TRBD2,NA
TGTGCCAGCAGCGTAGCGCCAGGGTGGGGCCAAGAGACCCAGTACTTC,CASSVAPGWGQETQYF,TRBJ2-5,TRBV9,NA,many
TGCAGCGCCGCGAAGGGGGGTAGCGGGAGAGGTAATGAGCAGTTCTTC,CSAAKGGSGRGNEQFF,TRBJ2-1,TRBV29-1,TRBD2,many
TGTGCCAGCAGTGAAGGAAACCGCTATGGCTACACCTTC,CASSEGNRYGYTF,TRBJ1-2,TRBV6-4,NA,few
TGTGCCAGCAGTGAAACGGGCAGGAACACTGAAGCTTTCTTT,CASSETGRNTEAFF,TRBJ1-1,TRBV25-1,NA,few
TGCGCCAGCAGCTTTTTAAGGCCCGGGGGCATGAACACTGAAGCTTTCTTT,CASSFLRPGGMNTEAFF,TRBJ1-1,TRBV5-1,NA,few
TGCAGCGTTTTACTAGCGGGGGGGATGGAGACCCAGTACTTC,CSVLLAGGMETQYF,TRBJ2-5,TRBV29-1,TRBD2,many
TGCGCCAGCAGCCAAAGGGGGGGCCTCCTAACCTACGAGCAGTACTTC,CASSQRGGLLTYEQYF,TRBJ2-7,TRBV4-1,NA,NA
TGCGCCAGCAGCTTGGGGGACCAGACGGCGCAGTTCTTC,CASSLGDQTAQFF,TRBJ2-1,TRBV5-1,NA,NA
TGTGCTAGCAGCCCTAGCCGTGTGGCAGATACGCAGTATTTT,CASSPSRVADTQYF,TRBJ2-3,TRBV7-7,NA,few
TGTGCCAGCACTTCCGCCGGGGGCGCATATGGCTACACCTTC,CASTSAGGAYGYTF,TRBJ1-2,TRBV3-1,NA,many
TGTGCCAGCAGGTCCCTGGATGGCTACACCTTC,CASRSLDGYTF,TRBJ1-2,TRBV9,NA,NA
TGTGCCAGCAGCGAAGGGGGGAATACCTACGAGCAGTACTTC,CASSEGGNTYEQYF,TRBJ2-7,TRBV11-1,NA,many
TGCAGTGCTAGAGATCCTAGCGGGACTATAAACACCGGGGAGCTGTTTTTT,CSARDPSGTINTGELFF,TRBJ2-2,TRBV20-1,TRBD2,few